Presented here are 20 T cell receptor beta chains from one specimen sequenced in a study of CD8 T cells in ankylosing spondylitis. TCRdb reprocessed the 5' RACE reads with MiXCR, giving one entry per CDR3 protein. The data contain more than 300,000 distinct CDR3 sequences, more than 9% of them singletons. The sample consisted of blood, either unsorted or a sorted T cell fraction (not recorded which). Receptors originate from a female donor with ankylosing spondylitis or in good health (not recorded which).

This clonotype was counted between two and nine times. The chain employs TRBV11-2 and TRBJ1-5; 10 bases are a match to TRBD1. Germline CDR1 is SGHAT and CDR2 is FQNNGV. V shed 3 bases and J 2 bases; nucleotides not matched to a gene: 13. The CDR3 totals 19 residues. The DNA of the CDR3 is TGTGCCAGCAGCTTCCGACAGGGGGCCCGTATCGGGGGCAATCAGCCCCAGCATTTT. Protein product: CASSFRQGARIGGNQPQHF. The variable domain in full, with the rest retrieved from reference TRBV11-2 and TRBJ1-5, is EAGVAQSPRYKIIEKRQSVAFWCNPISGHATLYWYQQILGQGPKLLIQFQNNGVVDDSQLPKDRFSAERLKGVDSTLKIQPAKLEDSAVYLCASSFRQGARIGGNQPQHFGDGTRLSIL.

The chain recombines TRBV20-1 with TRBJ1-5; 9 bases map to TRBD1. Looked up from germline, CDR1 is DFQATT and CDR2 is SNEGSKA (reference sequence). V trimming: 5 bases; J trimming: 5 bases; junction bases outside the gene matches: 13. This CDR3 has 16 residues. The CDR3 nucleotides read TGCAGTGCTCATATCACAGGGGGCGCGTTCTATCAGCCCCAGCATTTT. Its protein is CSAHITGGAFYQPQHF.

This clonotype was seen only a few times. The V and J genes are TRBV5-1 and TRBJ2-3; D is unclear. CDR1 and CDR2 from the germline V gene are SGHRS and YFSETQ. CDR3 size: 16 residues. Trimming took off 0 bases at V and 6 bases at J, with 17 bases between the two ends. The CDR3, as DNA: TGCGCCAGCAGCTTGGCCGCCCTCCGGACCGCCGATACGCAGTATTTT. Residues: CASSLAALRTADTQYF.

The CDR3 DNA sequence: TGCGCCAGCAGCTTGGGGGTCCAGACCCAGTACTTC. Translated: CASSLGVQTQYF. The chain joins TRBV5-1 to TRBJ2-5; no firm D call. The CDR3 extends over 12 amino acids. V was shortened by 0 bases and J by 6 bases, with 6 bases between the two germline ends. Germline CDR1 is SGHRS and CDR2 is YFSETQ.

This clonotype was counted many times. The chain carries TRBV7-2 and TRBJ2-5; the match to TRBD2 covers 13 bases. V trimming: 4 bases; J trimming: 7 bases; junction bases outside the gene matches: 9. Germline V lookup: CDR1 SGHTA, CDR2 FQGNSA. The CDR3 covers 16 residues. The CDR3 DNA follows: TGTGCCAGCAGCTCTGGGACTAGCGGGGAGGTTGTGACCCAGTACTTC. Protein product: CASSSGTSGEVVTQYF.

In the case of this clonotype: Sequence at one end of the junction differs from germline and may be a read error. This chain links TRBV12-3 or TRBV12-4 with TRBJ2-3, with 9 bases lining up with TRBD2. The CDR3 sequence is 18 residues long. Here the CDR3 reads CACSLEISTSGSTDTQYF. The CDR3 coding sequence is TGTGCCTGCAGTTTAGAAATATCGACTAGCGGAAGCACAGATACGCAGTATTTT.

The V gene is TRBV12-3 or TRBV12-4, the J gene TRBJ2-6, with a weak D call TRBD2 (6 bases). The V gene lost 5 bases and the J gene lost 0 bases, with 23 bases spanning the gap. The length of the CDR3 is 20 residues. The CDR3 coding sequence is TGTGCCAGCAGTCCCGACAGCAGCCTCACTAGCTTCTCTGGGGCCAACGTCCTGACTTTC. As protein: CASSPDSSLTSFSGANVLTF.

This clonotype was counted ten times or more. V is TRBV5-1 and J is TRBJ1-2; no definite D call. Germline assignment: CDR1 SGHRS and CDR2 YFSETQ. The CDR3 has 15 residues. Between the trimmed V and J ends, which lost 6 bases and 6 bases, there was a span of 21 bases. CDR3: CASTLTAGPGHGYTF. The CDR3 nucleotides read TGCGCCAGCACCCTTACCGCGGGCCCCGGCCATGGCTACACCTTC. Full variable domain (remainder filled in from reference TRBV5-1 and TRBJ1-2): KAGVTQTPRYLIKTRGQQVTLSCSPISGHRSVSWYQQTPGQGLQFLFEYFSETQRNKGNFPGRFSGRQFSNSRSEMNVSTLELGDSALYLCASTLTAGPGHGYTFGSGTRLTVV.

For this clonotype: A much more abundant neighbour one base away suggests this may be a read error. The rearrangement links TRBV20-1 to TRBJ1-5, with TRBD1 as a possible D gene (6 bases). The CDR3 is made up of 12 amino acids. The V end was cut by 5 bases, the J end by 6 bases, with 11 bases between. Germline V gives CDR1 DFQATT, CDR2 SNEGSKA (reference sequence). The DNA for the CDR3 is TGCAGTGCTGGGACATCGGTTCAGCCCCAGCATTTT. Protein product: CSAGTSVQPQHF.

Many counts were recorded for this clonotype. The V call is TRBV20-1, the J call TRBJ2-1; 8 positions match TRBD1. The CDR3 consists of 11 residues. Trimming removed 6 bases from V and 13 bases from J; junction bases left unmatched: 8. Germline CDR1 and CDR2: DFQATT and SNEGSKA (reference sequence). The CDR3 spells CSAYTGGSQFF. The CDR3 nucleotides read TGCAGTGCGTACACAGGGGGATCACAGTTCTTC.

This rearrangement joins TRBV20-1 to TRBJ1-1, with D possibly being TRBD1 (5 bases). This CDR3 comprises 12 residues. Germline V lookup: CDR1 DFQATT, CDR2 SNEGSKA (reference sequence). Trimming took off 6 bases at V and 5 bases at J, with 13 bases between the two ends. This CDR3 is CSAVPGATEAFF. The CDR3 DNA sequence: TGCAGTGCGGTCCCCGGGGCGACTGAAGCTTTCTTT.

This clonotype was found many times. V and J are TRBV10-3 and TRBJ1-2; maybe TRBD1 (6 bases). This CDR3 is built from 15 residues. The ends were cut back, 3 bases at V and 4 bases at J, with 15 bases in the middle. Germline-derived CDR1 and CDR2 are ENHRY and SYGVKD. CDR3 nucleotides: TGTGCCATCAGTGATCGGACAGAAGGTATCTATGGCTACACCTTC. It codes for CAISDRTEGIYGYTF.

This clonotype was seen many times. The J gene is TRBJ2-7, the V gene TRBV20-1, with TRBD1 identical over 7 bases. Trimming cost V 3 bases and J 7 bases; bases outside gene matches: 12. This CDR3 spans 14 amino acids. Germline V gene data show CDR1 as DFQATT and CDR2 as SNEGSKA (reference sequence). The CDR3 region has the DNA TGCAGTGCTAGTGATGGACAGGAGTTGGAAGAGCAGTACTTC. Its translation: CSASDGQELEEQYF.

This chain's CDR3 is CASSLESVNTEAFF. The DNA of the CDR3 is TGTGCCAGCAGCTTAGAATCGGTGAACACTGAAGCTTTCTTT. The chain uses TRBV7-2 and TRBJ1-1, with D hard to call. CDR1 is SGHTA, CDR2 FQGNSA, per germline. The length of the CDR3 is 14 residues. V was cut by 1 base and J by 0 bases, with 6 bases left in between. The whole variable domain, remainder taken from reference TRBV7-2 and TRBJ1-1, is GAGVSQSPSNKVTEKGKDVELRCDPISGHTALYWYRQSLGQGLEFLIYFQGNSAPDKSGLPSDRFSAERTGGSVSTLTIQRTQQEDSAVYLCASSLESVNTEAFFGQGTRLTVV.

As for this clonotype: Being one base from a much bigger clone, this may be a read error. The gene calls are TRBV3-1 and TRBJ2-5, with a possible D match to TRBD1 (5 bases). CDR3 length equals 15 residues. CDR1 LGHDT and CDR2 YNNKEL come from the germline V gene (reference sequence). The CDR3 region is CASCQEGQGYETQYF. CDR3 DNA sequence: TGTGCCAGCTGCCAAGAAGGTCAGGGTTACGAGACCCAGTACTTC.

Here the CDR3 DNA reads TGTGCCAGCAGCTTGATCCGGGCGGCCTTTGGAAACACCATATATTTT. Translation gives CASSLIRAAFGNTIYF. The chain is built from TRBV5-5 and TRBJ1-3; no definite D call. The V gene lost 1 base and the J gene lost 3 bases, with 14 bases spanning the gap. Germline lookup yields CDR1 SGHKS and CDR2 YYEKEE (reference sequence). This CDR3 region has 16 residues.

The gene calls are TRBV20-1 and TRBJ2-7; TRBD1 is a possible D gene (6 bases). This CDR3 is built from 14 residues. The germline V and J ends were trimmed by 3 bases and 2 bases, with 14 bases remaining between them. Germline loops: CDR1 DFQATT, CDR2 SNEGSKA (reference sequence). The CDR3 is CSASLQGQAYEQYF. In nucleotides, the CDR3 is TGCAGTGCTAGCCTCCAGGGGCAGGCCTACGAGCAGTACTTC.

The rearrangement joins TRBV20-1 to TRBJ2-3; tentatively, D is TRBD1 or TRBD2 (6 bases each). The CDR3 runs 12 residues. CDR1 is DFQATT and CDR2 is SNEGSKA in the germline V gene (reference sequence). V was cut by 1 base and J by 6 bases, with 8 bases left in between. CDR3 in DNA: TGCAGTGCTAGAGGAGGGGGGGATACGCAGTATTTT. The encoded protein is CSARGGGDTQYF.

This clonotype showed up many times. The chain employs TRBV5-1 and TRBJ1-1; D call uncertain. Germline loops: CDR1 SGHRS, CDR2 YFSETQ. This CDR3 spans 16 amino acids. The V and J ends lost 0 bases and 1 base respectively, with 13 bases between them. DNA of the CDR3: TGCGCCAGCAGCTTGGACCCCCCTCCGAGGAACACTGAAGCTTTCTTT. It encodes CASSLDPPPRNTEAFF.

Ten or more counts support this clonotype. V is TRBV20-1 and J is TRBJ2-7; D gene unclear. This CDR3 has 13 amino acids. Germline V CDR1 and CDR2: DFQATT, SNEGSKA (reference sequence). Trimming stripped 3 bases from V and 0 bases from J, with 9 bases between. The CDR3, as DNA: TGCAGTGCTAGTGATAAGAGCTCCTACGAGCAGTACTTC. It specifies CSASDKSSYEQYF.